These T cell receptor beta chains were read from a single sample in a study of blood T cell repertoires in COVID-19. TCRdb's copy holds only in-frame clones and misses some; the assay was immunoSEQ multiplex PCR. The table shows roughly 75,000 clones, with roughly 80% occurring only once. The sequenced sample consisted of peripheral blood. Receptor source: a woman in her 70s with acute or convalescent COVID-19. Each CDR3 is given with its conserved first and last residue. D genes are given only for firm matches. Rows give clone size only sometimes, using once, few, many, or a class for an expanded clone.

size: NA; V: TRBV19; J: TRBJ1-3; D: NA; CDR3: CASSIGDSSGNTIYF; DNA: TGTGCCAGTAGTATAGGTGACAGCTCTGGAAACACCATATATTTT
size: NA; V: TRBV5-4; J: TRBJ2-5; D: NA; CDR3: CASSLVPAKETQYF; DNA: TGTGCCAGCAGCTTGGTTCCAGCGAAAGAGACCCAGTACTTC
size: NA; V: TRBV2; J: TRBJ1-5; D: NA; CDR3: CASSDQGANQPQHF; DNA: TGTGCCAGCAGTGATCAGGGCGCCAATCAGCCCCAGCATTTT
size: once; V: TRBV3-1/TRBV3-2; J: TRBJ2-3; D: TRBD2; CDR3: CASSGLAGVTDTQYF; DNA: TGTGCCAGCAGCGGACTAGCGGGGGTTACAGATACGCAGTATTTT
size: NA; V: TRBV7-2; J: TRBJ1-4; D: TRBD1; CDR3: CASSLDRDPNEKLFF; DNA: TGTGCCAGCAGCCTGGACAGGGATCCTAATGAAAAACTGTTTTTT
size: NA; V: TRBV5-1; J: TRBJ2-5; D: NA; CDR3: CASSLKQVQETQYF; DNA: TGCGCCAGCAGCTTGAAACAGGTACAAGAGACCCAGTACTTC
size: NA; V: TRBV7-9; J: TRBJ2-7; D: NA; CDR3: CASSLETVYEQYF; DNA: TGTGCCAGCAGCTTAGAGACAGTCTACGAGCAGTACTTC
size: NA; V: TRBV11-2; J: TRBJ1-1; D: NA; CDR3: CASSFSTGLNTEAFF; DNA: TGTGCCAGCAGCTTTAGTACAGGTCTGAACACTGAAGCTTTCTTT
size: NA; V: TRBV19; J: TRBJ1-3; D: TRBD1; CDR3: CASDRGNSGNTIYF; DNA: TGTGCCAGTGACAGGGGAAATTCTGGAAACACCATATATTTT
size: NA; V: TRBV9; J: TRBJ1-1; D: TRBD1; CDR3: CASSPRQGAYGTEAFF; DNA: TGTGCCAGCAGCCCGAGACAGGGGGCGTACGGAACTGAAGCTTTCTTT